The subject of this entry is one T cell receptor (beta chain). Antigen: not known. The sample belongs to a study of cytomegalovirus exposure and HLA in healthy donors. Study findings and constraints: Differences between HLA loci emerged in a later analysis of TCR association rates, with DRB1 most and HLA-C fewest.

The PCR contained 60 Vbeta and 13 Jbeta primers. Sequencing used immunoSEQ multiplex PCR; TCRdb keeps in-frame clones, though not all of them. This sample has approximately 110,000 clones, with under 80% found just once. Deletions cut 0 bases from V and 2 bases from J, with 12 bases between. This CDR3 spans 15 amino acids. Germline loops: CDR1 SGDLS, CDR2 YYNGEE. The sample taken for sequencing was PBMCs. The sequence was collected from a woman in her thirties or forties in good health and CMV-seropositive. The chain employs TRBV9 and TRBJ2-7, with D tentatively TRBD1 (6 bases). CDR3 DNA sequence: TGTGCCAGCAGCGTAGGGGCAGCAGGGGCCTACGAGCAGTACTTC. It translates to CASSVGAAGAYEQYF.